The sequence of this T cell receptor (beta chain) was determined in a study of blood T cell repertoires in COVID-19 (TCRdb year 2020). As for the study more broadly: Samples covering the acute and convalescent phases of COVID-19 were provided by collaborators in the United States, Italy and Spain. The prospective study material was composed of cDNA or gDNA derived from T cells, B-cell-depleted T cells, or PBMCs. The dataset comprised deeply sampled blood TCRbeta repertoires from subjects exposed to, actively infected with, or recovered from COVID-19. The repertoires were made available in a free public database intended to serve as a resource for research on the immune response to SARS-CoV-2. The samples were drawn from the first 160 participants of the ongoing ImmuneRACE study and from 1,254 subjects provided by 6 global collaborators. Nearly every sample came with metadata listing a de-identified subject ID, COVID-19 status, age in years and sex. Where available, HLA class I and class II types were obtained from metadata supplied by the sample provider rather than from assay-based typing.

This clone was detected many times. Its recognized antigen is unknown. The sample holds no much larger clone one base away, and base qualities are not on file. The collaborating institutions used their own protocols to collect whole blood in K2EDTA tubes. For TCRbeta analysis, collaborators shipped samples in one of three forms: frozen whole blood, isolated PBMCs, or DNA extracted from either of those sample types. CDR1 and CDR2 (MDHEN, SYDVKM) derive from the germline V gene. The trim is 9 bases for V and 1 base for J, with a gap of 13 bases between the germline ends. The CDR3 holds 13 amino acids from the cysteine to the phenylalanine. Only the CDR3 part of the read is kept: 39 bases, read in frame from the first base. TCRbeta CDR3 regions were amplified from genomic DNA by means of the immunoSEQ Assay, a bias-controlled multiplex PCR. Regarding the original processing steps: The number of nucleated cells in each sample was estimated by amplification of reference gene primers within the assay. To quantify the absolute abundance of each unique TCRbeta CDR3 rearrangement, sequence reads were collapsed and filtered. For each sample, productive Simpson clonality was calculated as the square root of Simpson's diversity index across productive rearrangements. Entries here come from immuneACCESS through TCRdb and include only in-frame sequences with V and J called. Some clones fail to appear in such tables; in the studies checked, an unresolved V gene covers under half of the shortfall, and the cause of the remainder is unknown. Clonal size and the V and J genes are those of that table, whereas D and trimming came from the DNA. The sample records 50,000 to 65,000 clones, 74% of which are singletons. The top ten hold 28% of the sample.

Broader findings and caveats from the paper: The quantity of clinical and demographic metadata differed by source and by participant and was supplied without curation.

This clonotype originated in a woman of 80 years or more with acute or convalescent COVID-19. The rearranged chain carries TRBV28 and TRBJ2-7, and perhaps TRBD2 as D gene, on 5 matching bases. Sequenced material: peripheral blood. The DNA sequence is as follows: TGTGCCAGTCGGAGCGGAGAGTCCTACGAGCAGTACTTC. It translates to CASRSGESYEQYF.